The TCR beta chain described here comes from a study of T-cell reconstitution after alpha-beta-depleted transplantation in children. Study observations and caveats: Several hundred graft clones that had expanded were reportedly the source of alpha-beta T cells about two months after transplant. After one year, T-cell counts and TCRbeta diversity mostly came from new T cells.

The library targeted TCRbeta and was prepared with unique molecular identifiers. TCRdb ran MiXCR on the PCR reads and lists one entry per CDR3 protein. The sample includes about 490,000 distinct CDR3 sequences, roughly a tenth seen only once; the top ten take 2% to 2.5%. Ten or more counts support this clonotype. Its specificity is unknown. Germline lookup yields CDR1 DFQATT and CDR2 SNEGSKA (reference sequence). Trimming pared 2 bases from V and 3 bases from J, leaving 14 bases between. There are 14 residues in the CDR3. This chain connects TRBV20-1 to TRBJ2-7; perhaps TRBD1 as D (6 bases). The sequencing used PBMCs, collected before TCRalphabeta/CD19-depleted stem cell transplant. The sequence derives from a child aged 2-9 years with inherited bone marrow failure, due to receive a stem cell transplant. CDR3 coding DNA: TGCAGTGCTAGACCCGGCCAGGGGTACTACGAGCAGTACTTC. This gives the protein CSARPGQGYYEQYF.